The 13 T cell receptor beta chains reported below all come from one sample, sequenced in a study of glioma-infiltrating T cells after dendritic cell vaccination. TCRdb's table, derived via immunoSEQ multiplex PCR, lists solely in-frame clones and lacks some. The sample has some 30,000 clones; over 90% are singletons. Sequences were derived from blood, sampled before dendritic cell vaccination. These receptors were collected from a human donor with glioblastoma.

The genes are TRBV5-4 and TRBJ1-1; D gene unclear. Germline loops: CDR1 SGHNT, CDR2 YYREEE (reference sequence). The CDR3 is 16 amino acids. V was clipped by 2 bases and J by 0 bases, with 14 bases between them. CDR3 coding DNA: TGTGCCAGCAGCTTTGGTAACAGAGTTATGAACACTGAAGCTTTCTTT. It is translated as CASSFGNRVMNTEAFF.

The J gene is TRBJ2-3, the V gene TRBV19; unclear D gene. Germline assignment: CDR1 LNHDA and CDR2 SQIVND (reference sequence). The CDR3 extends over 16 amino acids. V was clipped by 0 bases and J by 0 bases, with 10 bases between them. Here the CDR3 DNA reads TGTGCCAGTAGTATAGAGGGCAGGCCCAGCACAGATACGCAGTATTTT. Its translation: CASSIEGRPSTDTQYF.

For this clone: Other nucleotide sequences in the sample specify the same CDR3. CDR3 bases: TGCGCCAGCAGCCCCCGACAGGAGAGGGGGGAGACCCAGTACTTC. Translating gives CASSPRQERGETQYF. The chain combines TRBV5-1 with TRBJ2-5, with D perhaps TRBD1 (6 bases). CDR3 length: 15 amino acids. V gave up 4 bases and J gave up 5 bases, with 18 bases separating them. The germline gives CDR1 SGHRS, CDR2 YFSETQ. The variable domain in full, with the rest retrieved from reference TRBV5-1 and TRBJ2-5, is KAGVTQTPRYLIKTRGQQVTLSCSPISGHRSVSWYQQTPGQGLQFLFEYFSETQRNKGNFPGRFSGRQFSNSRSEMNVSTLELGDSALYLCASSPRQERGETQYFGPGTRLLVL.

The chain links TRBV5-1 to TRBJ2-2, with D possibly being TRBD2 (6 bases). The V end lost 4 bases, the J end lost 4 bases, and 26 bases lay between the germline ends. Germline V gene lookup returns CDR1 SGHRS and CDR2 YFSETQ. CDR3 length: 19 residues. In DNA form, the CDR3 reads TGCGCCAGCAGCCTGCCACGGCTACCGGGACTCAAGCTCACCGGGGAGCTGTTTTTT. This translates into CASSLPRLPGLKLTGELFF.

This chain links TRBV5-1 with TRBJ1-3; 9 bases line up with TRBD1. V shed 3 bases and J 2 bases; nucleotides not matched to a gene: 12. This CDR3 region has 18 residues. CDR1 and CDR2 (germline): SGHRS, YFSETQ. CDR3 protein: CASSWRGQGAGAGNTIYF. The CDR3 DNA is TGCGCCAGCAGCTGGCGGGGACAGGGAGCAGGGGCTGGAAACACCATATATTTT.

The V gene is TRBV30, the J gene TRBJ2-1; TRBD2 agrees at 7 bases. The CDR3 sequence is 14 residues long. The ends lost 4 bases at V and 9 bases at J; junction bases unmatched: 12. Germline CDR1 GTSNPN, CDR2 SVGIG (reference sequence). CDR3 amino acids: CAWNHVVGGGEQFF. CDR3 bases: TGTGCCTGGAATCACGTCGTGGGGGGGGGTGAGCAGTTCTTC.

V is TRBV5-1 and J is TRBJ2-5, with TRBD1 identical over 9 bases. Germline CDR1 is SGHRS and CDR2 is YFSETQ. CDR3 length: 15 residues. The trim removed 5 bases at V and 5 bases at J, leaving 10 bases unmatched. CDR3 nucleotide sequence: TGCGCCAGCAGTGATGTGGGGACAGGGCGGGAGACCCAGTACTTC. Encoded protein: CASSDVGTGRETQYF.

The V and J genes are TRBV4-2 and TRBJ1-1; 10 nucleotides line up with TRBD1. V gave up 4 bases and J gave up 4 bases; unmatched junction bases: 3. This CDR3 is 14 amino acids long. The V gene's germline CDR1 is LGHNA and CDR2 YNFKEQ. Written as DNA, the CDR3 is TGTGCCAGCAGCCGGGACAGGGGAATCACTGAAGCTTTCTTT. Translated, it gives CASSRDRGITEAFF.

The chain is built from TRBV6-1 and TRBJ2-5, with a tentative D call TRBD2 (5 bases). Germline-derived CDR1 and CDR2 are MNHNS and SASEGT. The CDR3 sequence is 13 residues long. Deletions cut 5 bases from V and 2 bases from J, with 9 bases between. The CDR3 region is CASSITGQETQYF. CDR3 nucleotide sequence: TGTGCCAGCAGTATTACGGGGCAAGAGACCCAGTACTTC.

The gene calls are TRBV19 and TRBJ1-5, with D possibly matching TRBD1 (5 bases). The CDR3 contains 14 residues. Trimming took 5 bases from V and 7 from J, leaving 15 bases between them. The V gene's germline CDR1 is LNHDA and CDR2 SQIVND (reference sequence). The CDR3 here is CASSAQDLRQPQHF. The CDR3 coding sequence is TGTGCCAGTAGTGCACAGGATTTGAGGCAGCCCCAGCATTTT.

The chain combines TRBV6-1 with TRBJ2-7, with 12 positions matching TRBD1. The V gene's germline CDR1 is MNHNS and CDR2 SASEGT. CDR3 length: 13 residues. J was trimmed by 6 bases and V by 5 bases; bases with no gene match: 2. This chain's CDR3 is CASSPGQGAEQYF. In DNA form, the CDR3 reads TGTGCCAGCAGTCCGGGACAGGGGGCCGAGCAGTACTTC.

This clone came up once. This chain uses TRBV19 with TRBJ1-4, with 9 bases matching TRBD1. Germline CDR1 is LNHDA and CDR2 is SQIVND (reference sequence). Unmatched junction bases numbered 9, after V lost 3 bases and J lost 7 bases. The CDR3 extends over 16 amino acids. CDR3 protein: CASSIGRQGVGEKLFF. For the CDR3, the DNA is TGTGCCAGTAGTATCGGGCGACAGGGGGTTGGTGAAAAACTGTTTTTT.

The sample holds a few counts of this clone. This chain uses TRBV11-2 with TRBJ1-2, with no clear D. This CDR3 is built from 14 residues. Trimming pared 1 base from V and 4 bases from J, leaving 10 bases between. The germline gives CDR1 SGHAT, CDR2 FQNNGV. The CDR3 nucleotides are TGTGCCAGCAGCTTAGGGCCAGTACGCTATGGCTACACCTTC. Its protein is CASSLGPVRYGYTF.